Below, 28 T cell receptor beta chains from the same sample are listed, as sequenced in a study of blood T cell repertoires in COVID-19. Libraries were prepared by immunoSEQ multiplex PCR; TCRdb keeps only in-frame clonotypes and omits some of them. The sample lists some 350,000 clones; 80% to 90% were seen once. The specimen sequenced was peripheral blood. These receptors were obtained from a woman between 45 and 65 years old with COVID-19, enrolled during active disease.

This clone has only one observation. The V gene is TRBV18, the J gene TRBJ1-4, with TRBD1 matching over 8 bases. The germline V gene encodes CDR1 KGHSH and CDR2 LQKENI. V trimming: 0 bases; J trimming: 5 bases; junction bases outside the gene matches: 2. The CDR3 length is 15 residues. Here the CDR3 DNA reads TGTGCCAGCTCACCACCGGGACAGGCGAATGAAAAACTGTTTTTT. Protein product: CASSPPGQANEKLFF.

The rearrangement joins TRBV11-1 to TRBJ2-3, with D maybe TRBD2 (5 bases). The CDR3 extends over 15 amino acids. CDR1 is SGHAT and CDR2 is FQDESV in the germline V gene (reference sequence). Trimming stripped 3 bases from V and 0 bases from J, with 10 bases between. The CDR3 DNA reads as TGTGCCAGCAGCTTGGGAGCGCCTAGCACAGATACGCAGTATTTT. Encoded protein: CASSLGAPSTDTQYF.

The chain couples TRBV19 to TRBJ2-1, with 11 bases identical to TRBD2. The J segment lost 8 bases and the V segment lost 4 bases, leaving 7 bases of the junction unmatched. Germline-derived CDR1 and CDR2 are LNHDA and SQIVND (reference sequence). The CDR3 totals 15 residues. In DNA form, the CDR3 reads TGTGCCAGTAGTAGTACTAGCGGGAGTCGGGATGAGCAGTTCTTC. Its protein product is CASSSTSGSRDEQFF.

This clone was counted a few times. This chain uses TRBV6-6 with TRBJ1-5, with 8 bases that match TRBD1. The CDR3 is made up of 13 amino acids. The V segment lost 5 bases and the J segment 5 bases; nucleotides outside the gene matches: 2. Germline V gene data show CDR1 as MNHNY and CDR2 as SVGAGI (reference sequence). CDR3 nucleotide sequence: TGTGCCAGCAGTAAGACAGGGGATCAGCCCCAGCATTTT. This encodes CASSKTGDQPQHF.

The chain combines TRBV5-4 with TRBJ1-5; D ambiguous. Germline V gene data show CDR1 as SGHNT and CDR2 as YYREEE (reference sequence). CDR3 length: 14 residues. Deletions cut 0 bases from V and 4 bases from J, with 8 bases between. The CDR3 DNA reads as TGTGCCAGCAGCTTGGCGGGAGGAAATCAGCCCCAGCATTTT. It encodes CASSLAGGNQPQHF.

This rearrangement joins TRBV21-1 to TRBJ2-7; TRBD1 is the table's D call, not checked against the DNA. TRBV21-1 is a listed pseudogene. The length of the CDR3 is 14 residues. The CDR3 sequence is CASSKIRGYIEQYF. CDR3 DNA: TGTGCCAGCAGCAAAATCAGGGGATACATCGAGCAGTACTTC.

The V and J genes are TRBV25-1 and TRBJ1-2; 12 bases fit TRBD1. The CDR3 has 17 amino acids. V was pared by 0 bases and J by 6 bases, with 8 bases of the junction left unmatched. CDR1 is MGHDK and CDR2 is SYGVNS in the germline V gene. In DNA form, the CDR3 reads TGTGCCAGCAGTGAATACGGGACAGGGGGCGAACGGGATGGCTACACCTTC. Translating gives CASSEYGTGGERDGYTF.

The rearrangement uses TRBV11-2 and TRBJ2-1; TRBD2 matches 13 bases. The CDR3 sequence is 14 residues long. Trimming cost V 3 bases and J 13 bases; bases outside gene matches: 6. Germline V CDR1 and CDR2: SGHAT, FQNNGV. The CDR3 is CASSLAGTSGNQFF. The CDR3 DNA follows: TGTGCCAGCAGCTTGGCCGGGACTAGCGGGAACCAGTTCTTC. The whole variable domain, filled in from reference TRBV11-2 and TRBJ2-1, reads EAGVAQSPRYKIIEKRQSVAFWCNPISGHATLYWYQQILGQGPKLLIQFQNNGVVDDSQLPKDRFSAERLKGVDSTLKIQPAKLEDSAVYLCASSLAGTSGNQFFGPGTRLTVL.

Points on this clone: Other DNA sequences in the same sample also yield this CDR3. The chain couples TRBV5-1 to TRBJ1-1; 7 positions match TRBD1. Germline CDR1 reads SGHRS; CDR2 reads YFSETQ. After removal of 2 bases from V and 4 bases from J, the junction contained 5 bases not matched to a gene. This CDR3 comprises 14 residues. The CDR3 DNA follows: TGCGCCAGCAGCTTCACAGGGGTAGGCACTGAAGCTTTCTTT. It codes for CASSFTGVGTEAFF.

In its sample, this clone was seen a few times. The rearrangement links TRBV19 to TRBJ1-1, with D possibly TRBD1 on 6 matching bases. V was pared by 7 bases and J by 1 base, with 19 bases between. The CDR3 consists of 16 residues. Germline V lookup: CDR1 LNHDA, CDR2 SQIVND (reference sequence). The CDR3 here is CASNEGLGASNTEAFF. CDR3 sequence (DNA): TGTGCCAGTAATGAAGGTTTGGGGGCGTCGAACACTGAAGCTTTCTTT. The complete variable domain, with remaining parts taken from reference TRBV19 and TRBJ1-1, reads DGGITQSPKYLFRKEGQNVTLSCEQNLNHDAMYWYRQDPGQGLRLIYYSQIVNDFQKGDIAEGYSVSREKKESFPLTVTSAQKNPTAFYLCASNEGLGASNTEAFFGQGTRLTVV.

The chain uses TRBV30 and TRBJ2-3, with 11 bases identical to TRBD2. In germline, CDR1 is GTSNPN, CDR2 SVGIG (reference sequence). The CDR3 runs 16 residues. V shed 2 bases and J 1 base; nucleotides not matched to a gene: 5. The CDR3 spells CAWSPPTSGGTDTQYF. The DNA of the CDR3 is TGTGCCTGGAGTCCACCGACTAGCGGGGGCACAGATACGCAGTATTTT. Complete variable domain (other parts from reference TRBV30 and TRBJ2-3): SQTIHQWPATLVQPVGSPLSLECTVEGTSNPNLYWYRQAAGRGLQLLFYSVGIGQISSEVPQNLSASRPQDRQFILSSKKLLLSDSGFYLCAWSPPTSGGTDTQYFGPGTRLTVL.

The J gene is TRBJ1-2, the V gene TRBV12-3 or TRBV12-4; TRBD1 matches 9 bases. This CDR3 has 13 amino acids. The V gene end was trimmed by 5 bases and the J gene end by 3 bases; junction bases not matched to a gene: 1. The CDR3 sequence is CASSRDRDYGYTF. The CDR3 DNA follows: TGTGCCAGCAGTCGGGACAGGGACTATGGCTACACCTTC.

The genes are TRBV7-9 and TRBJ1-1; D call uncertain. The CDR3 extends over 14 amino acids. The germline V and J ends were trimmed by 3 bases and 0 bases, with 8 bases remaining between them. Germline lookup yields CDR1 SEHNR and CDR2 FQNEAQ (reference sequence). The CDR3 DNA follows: TGTGCCAGCAGCTTCTACCCTATGAACACTGAAGCTTTCTTT. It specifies CASSFYPMNTEAFF. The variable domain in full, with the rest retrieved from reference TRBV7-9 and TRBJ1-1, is DTGVSQNPRHKITKRGQNVTFRCDPISEHNRLYWYRQTLGQGPEFLTYFQNEAQLEKSRLLSDRFSAERPKGSFSTLEIQRTEQGDSAMYLCASSFYPMNTEAFFGQGTRLTVV.

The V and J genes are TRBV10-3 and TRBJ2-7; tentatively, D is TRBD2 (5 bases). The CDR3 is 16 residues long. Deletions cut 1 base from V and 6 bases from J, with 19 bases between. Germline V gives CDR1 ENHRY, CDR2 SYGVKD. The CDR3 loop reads CAISEYREPDPSEQYF. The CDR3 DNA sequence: TGTGCCATCAGTGAGTACCGGGAACCTGACCCTTCCGAGCAGTACTTC.

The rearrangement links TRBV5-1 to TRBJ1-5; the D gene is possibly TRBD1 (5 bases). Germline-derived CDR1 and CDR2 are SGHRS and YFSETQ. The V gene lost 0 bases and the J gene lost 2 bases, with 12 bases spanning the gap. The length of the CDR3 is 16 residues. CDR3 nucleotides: TGCGCCAGCAGCTTGGAAGGTCAGGGCGGCAATCAGCCCCAGCATTTT. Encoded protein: CASSLEGQGGNQPQHF.

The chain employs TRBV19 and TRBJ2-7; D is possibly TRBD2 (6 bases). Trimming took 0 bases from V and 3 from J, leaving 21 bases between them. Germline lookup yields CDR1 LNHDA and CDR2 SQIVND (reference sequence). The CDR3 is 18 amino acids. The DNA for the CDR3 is TGTGCCAGTAGTATAGATGGCCTTAAAGGGAGGCGGATCTACGAGCAGTACTTC. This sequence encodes CASSIDGLKGRRIYEQYF. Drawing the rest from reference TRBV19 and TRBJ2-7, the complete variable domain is DGGITQSPKYLFRKEGQNVTLSCEQNLNHDAMYWYRQDPGQGLRLIYYSQIVNDFQKGDIAEGYSVSREKKESFPLTVTSAQKNPTAFYLCASSIDGLKGRRIYEQYFGPGTRLTVT.

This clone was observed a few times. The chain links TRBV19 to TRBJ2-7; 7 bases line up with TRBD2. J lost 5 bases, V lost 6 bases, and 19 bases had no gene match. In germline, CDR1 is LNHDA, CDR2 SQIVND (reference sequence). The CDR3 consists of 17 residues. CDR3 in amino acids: CASRIGASGGSGDEQYF. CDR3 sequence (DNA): TGTGCCAGTAGAATTGGGGCCTCCGGGGGGTCGGGGGACGAGCAGTACTTC.

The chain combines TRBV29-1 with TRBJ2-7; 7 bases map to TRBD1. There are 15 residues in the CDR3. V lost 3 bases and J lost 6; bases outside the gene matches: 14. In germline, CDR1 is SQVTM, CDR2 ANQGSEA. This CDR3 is CSVEEGQALRGEQYF. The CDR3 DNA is TGCAGCGTTGAGGAAGGACAGGCCTTAAGGGGCGAGCAGTACTTC.

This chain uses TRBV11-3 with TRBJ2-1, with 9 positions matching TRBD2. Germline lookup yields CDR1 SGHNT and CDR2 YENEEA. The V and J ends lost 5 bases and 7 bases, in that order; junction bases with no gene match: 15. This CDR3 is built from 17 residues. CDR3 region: CASSAPGLALRVNEQFF. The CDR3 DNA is TGTGCCAGCAGCGCACCAGGACTAGCGCTCAGGGTGAATGAGCAGTTCTTC.

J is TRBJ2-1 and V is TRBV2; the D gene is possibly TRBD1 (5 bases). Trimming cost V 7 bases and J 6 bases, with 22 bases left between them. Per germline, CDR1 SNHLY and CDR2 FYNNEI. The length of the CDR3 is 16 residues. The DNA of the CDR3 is TGTGCCAGCACGCCCGATTCTAGGGGTAAAATCAATGAGCAGTTCTTC. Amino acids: CASTPDSRGKINEQFF.

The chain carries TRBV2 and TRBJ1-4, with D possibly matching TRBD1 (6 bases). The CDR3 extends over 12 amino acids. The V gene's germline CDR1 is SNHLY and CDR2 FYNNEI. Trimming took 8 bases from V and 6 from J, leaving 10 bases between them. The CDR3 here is CASAGQYEKLFF. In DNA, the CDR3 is TGTGCCAGCGCAGGACAGTATGAAAAACTGTTTTTT.

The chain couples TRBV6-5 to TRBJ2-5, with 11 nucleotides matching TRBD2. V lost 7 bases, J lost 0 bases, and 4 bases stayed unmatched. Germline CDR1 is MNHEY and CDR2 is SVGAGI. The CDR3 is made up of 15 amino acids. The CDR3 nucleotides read TGTGCCAGCACCCCGGGACTAGCGGACCAAGAGACCCAGTACTTC. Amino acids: CASTPGLADQETQYF.

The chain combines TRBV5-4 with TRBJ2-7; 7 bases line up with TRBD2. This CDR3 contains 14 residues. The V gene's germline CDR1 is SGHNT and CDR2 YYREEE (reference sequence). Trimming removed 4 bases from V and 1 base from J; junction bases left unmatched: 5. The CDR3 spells CASSTGTTSYEQYF. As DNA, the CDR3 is TGTGCCAGCAGCACCGGGACTACTTCCTACGAGCAGTACTTC.

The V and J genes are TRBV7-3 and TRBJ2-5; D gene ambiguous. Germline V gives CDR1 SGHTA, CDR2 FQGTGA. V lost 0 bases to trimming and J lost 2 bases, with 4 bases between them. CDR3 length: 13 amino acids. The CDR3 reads CASSLTYQETQYF. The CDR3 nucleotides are TGTGCCAGCAGCTTAACTTATCAAGAGACCCAGTACTTC.

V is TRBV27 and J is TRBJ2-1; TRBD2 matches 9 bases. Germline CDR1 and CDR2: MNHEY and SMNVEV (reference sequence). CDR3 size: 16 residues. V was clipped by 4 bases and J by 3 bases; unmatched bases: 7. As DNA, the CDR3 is TGTGCCAGCAGTTGGTTGGCGGGAGGGATCTACAATGAGCAGTTCTTC. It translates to CASSWLAGGIYNEQFF.

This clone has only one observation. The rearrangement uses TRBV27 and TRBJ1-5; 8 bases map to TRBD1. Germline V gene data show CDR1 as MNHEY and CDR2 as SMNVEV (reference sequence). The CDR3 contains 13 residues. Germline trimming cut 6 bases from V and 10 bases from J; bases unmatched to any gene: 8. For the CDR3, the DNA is TGTGCCAGCAGCCGCCGGGACAGGAGCCCCCAGCATTTT. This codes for CASSRRDRSPQHF.

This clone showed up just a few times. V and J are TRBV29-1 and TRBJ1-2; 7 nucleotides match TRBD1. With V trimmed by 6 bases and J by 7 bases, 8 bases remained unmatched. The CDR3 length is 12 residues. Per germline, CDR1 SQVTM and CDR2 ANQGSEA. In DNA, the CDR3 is TGCAGCGTCGAGACAGGGTATGCTGGCTACACCTTC. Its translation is CSVETGYAGYTF.

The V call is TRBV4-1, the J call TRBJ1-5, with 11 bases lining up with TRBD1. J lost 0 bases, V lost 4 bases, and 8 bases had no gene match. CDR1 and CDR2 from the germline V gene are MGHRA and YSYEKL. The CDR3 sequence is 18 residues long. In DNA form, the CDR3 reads TGCGCCAGCAGCCCCGGGACAGGGGGAGTTTATAGCAATCAGCCCCAGCATTTT. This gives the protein CASSPGTGGVYSNQPQHF.